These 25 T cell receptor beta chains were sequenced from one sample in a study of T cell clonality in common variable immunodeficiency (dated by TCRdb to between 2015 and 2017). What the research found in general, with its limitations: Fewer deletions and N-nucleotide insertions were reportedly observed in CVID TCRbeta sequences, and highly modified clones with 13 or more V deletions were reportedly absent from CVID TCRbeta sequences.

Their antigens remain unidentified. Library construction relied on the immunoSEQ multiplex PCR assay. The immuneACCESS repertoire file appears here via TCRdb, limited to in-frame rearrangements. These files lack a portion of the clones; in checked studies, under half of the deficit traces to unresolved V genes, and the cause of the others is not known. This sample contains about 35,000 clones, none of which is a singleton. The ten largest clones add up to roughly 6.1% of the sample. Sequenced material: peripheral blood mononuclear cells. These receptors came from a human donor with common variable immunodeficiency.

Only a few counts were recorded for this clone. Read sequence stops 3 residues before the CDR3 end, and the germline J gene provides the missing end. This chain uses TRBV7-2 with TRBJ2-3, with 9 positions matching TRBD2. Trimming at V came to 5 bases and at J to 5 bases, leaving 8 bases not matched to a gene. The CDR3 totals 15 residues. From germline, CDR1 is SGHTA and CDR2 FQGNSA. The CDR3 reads CASSPRVAGEDTQYF. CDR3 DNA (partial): TGTGCCAGCAGCCCCCGGGTAGCGGGGGAAGATACG.

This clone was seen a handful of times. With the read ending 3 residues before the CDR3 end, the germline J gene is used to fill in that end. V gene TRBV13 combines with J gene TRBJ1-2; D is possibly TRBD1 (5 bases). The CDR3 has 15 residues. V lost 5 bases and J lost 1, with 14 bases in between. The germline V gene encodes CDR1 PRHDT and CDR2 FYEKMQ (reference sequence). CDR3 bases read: TGTGCCAGCAGCGGCCGGGACTTCCGTAACTATGGC. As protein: CASSGRDFRNYG. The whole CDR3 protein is CASSGRDFRNYGYTF. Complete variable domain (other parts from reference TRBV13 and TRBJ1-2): AAGVIQSPRHLIKEKRETATLKCYPIPRHDTVYWYQQGPGQDPQFLISFYEKMQSDKGSIPDRFSAQQFSDYHSELNMSSLELGDSALYFCASSGRDFRNYGYTFGSGTRLTVV.

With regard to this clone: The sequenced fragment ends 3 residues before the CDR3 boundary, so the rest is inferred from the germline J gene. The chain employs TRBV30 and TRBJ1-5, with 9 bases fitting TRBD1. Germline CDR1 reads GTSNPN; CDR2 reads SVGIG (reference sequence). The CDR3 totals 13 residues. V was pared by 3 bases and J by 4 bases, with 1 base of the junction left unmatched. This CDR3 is CAWRGQGNQPQHF. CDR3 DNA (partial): TGTGCCTGGAGAGGACAGGGGAATCAGCCC.

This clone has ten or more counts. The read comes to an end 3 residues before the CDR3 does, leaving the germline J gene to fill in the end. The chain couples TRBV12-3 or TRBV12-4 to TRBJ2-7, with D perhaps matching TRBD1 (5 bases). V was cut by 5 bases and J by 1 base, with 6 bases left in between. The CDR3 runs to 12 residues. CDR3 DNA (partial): TGTGCCAGCAGTCCAGGGTCCTACGAG. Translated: CASSPGSYE. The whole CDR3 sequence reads CASSPGSYEQYF.

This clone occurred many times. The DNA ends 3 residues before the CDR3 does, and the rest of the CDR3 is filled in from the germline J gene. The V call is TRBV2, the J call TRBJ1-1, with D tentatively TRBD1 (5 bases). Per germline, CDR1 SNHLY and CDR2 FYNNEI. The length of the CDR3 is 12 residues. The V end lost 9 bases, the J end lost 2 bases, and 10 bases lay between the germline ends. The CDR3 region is CARGGGNTEAFF. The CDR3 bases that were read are TGTGCCAGGGGCGGGGGTAACACTGAA.

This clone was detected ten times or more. CDR3 bases read: TGTGCCAGCAGTGACTGGGACAGGTCTTATACCAACAATGAG. Encoded protein: CASSDWDRSYTNNE. The whole CDR3 region reads CASSDWDRSYTNNEQFF. The chain couples TRBV6-4 to TRBJ2-1; 8 bases are shared with TRBD1. The CDR3 extends 3 residues past the end of the read, so its final part is completed from the germline J gene. CDR1 and CDR2 from the germline V gene are MRHNA and SNTAGT. There are 17 residues in the CDR3. V lost 1 base and J lost 5; bases outside the gene matches: 10.

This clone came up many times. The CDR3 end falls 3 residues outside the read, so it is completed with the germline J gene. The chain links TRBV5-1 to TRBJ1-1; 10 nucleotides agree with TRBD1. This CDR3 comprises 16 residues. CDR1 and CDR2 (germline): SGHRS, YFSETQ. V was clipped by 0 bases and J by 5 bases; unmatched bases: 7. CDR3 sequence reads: CASSLEGQGGGTEAFF. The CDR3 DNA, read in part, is TGCGCCAGCAGCTTGGAAGGACAGGGGGGCGGAACTGAA.

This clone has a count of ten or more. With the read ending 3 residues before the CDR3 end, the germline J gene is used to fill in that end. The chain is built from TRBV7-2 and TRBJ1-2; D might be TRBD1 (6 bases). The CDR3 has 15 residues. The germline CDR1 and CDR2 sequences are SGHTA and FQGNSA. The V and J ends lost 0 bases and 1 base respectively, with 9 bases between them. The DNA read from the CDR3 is TGTGCCAGCAGCTTAGCCGGGGGGCTTAACTATGGC. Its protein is CASSLAGGLNYG. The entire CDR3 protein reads CASSLAGGLNYGYTF.

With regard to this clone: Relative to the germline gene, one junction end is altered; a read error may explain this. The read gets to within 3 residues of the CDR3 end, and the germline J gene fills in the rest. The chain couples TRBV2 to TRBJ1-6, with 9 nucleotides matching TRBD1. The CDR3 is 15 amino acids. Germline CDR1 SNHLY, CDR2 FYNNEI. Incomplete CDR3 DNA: TGTGCCAGCAGCCTAGGGACAGGGAATAAGTCACCC. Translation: CASSLGTGNKSP. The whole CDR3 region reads CASSLGTGNKSPLHF.

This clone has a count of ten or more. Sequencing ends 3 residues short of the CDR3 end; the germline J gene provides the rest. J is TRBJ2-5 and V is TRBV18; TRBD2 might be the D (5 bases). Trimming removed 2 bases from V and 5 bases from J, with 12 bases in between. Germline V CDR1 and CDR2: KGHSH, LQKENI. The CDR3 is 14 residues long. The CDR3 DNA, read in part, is TGTGCCAGCTCACCAGGCGAAGGCGGGGAGACC. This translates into CASSPGEGGET. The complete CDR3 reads CASSPGEGGETQYF.

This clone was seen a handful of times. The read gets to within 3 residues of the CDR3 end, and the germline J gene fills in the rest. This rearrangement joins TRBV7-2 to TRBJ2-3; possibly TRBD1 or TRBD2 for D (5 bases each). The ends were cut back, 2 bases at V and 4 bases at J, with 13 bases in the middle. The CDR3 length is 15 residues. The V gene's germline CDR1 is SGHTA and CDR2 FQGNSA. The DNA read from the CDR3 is TGTGCCAGCAGCTTACAGGGAGATGTTGCAGATACG. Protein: CASSLQGDVADT. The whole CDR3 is CASSLQGDVADTQYF.

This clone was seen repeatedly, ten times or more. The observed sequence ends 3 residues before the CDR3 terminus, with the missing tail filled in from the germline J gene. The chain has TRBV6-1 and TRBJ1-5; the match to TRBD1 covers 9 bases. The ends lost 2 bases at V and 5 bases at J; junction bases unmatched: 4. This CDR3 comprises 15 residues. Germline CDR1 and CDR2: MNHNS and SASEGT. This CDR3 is CASSEQGQGDQPQHF. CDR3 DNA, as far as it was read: TGTGCCAGCAGTGAACAGGGACAGGGTGATCAGCCC.

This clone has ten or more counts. The CDR3 region is CAGGQGAADTQYF. CDR3 bases read: TGTGCCGGGGGACAGGGAGCGGCAGATACG. V usage is TRBV30 and J usage is TRBJ2-3; the match to TRBD1 covers 9 bases. The missing CDR3 end, 3 residues past where the read stops, is filled in from the germline J gene. CDR1 is GTSNPN and CDR2 is SVGIG in the germline V gene (reference sequence). CDR3 length: 13 residues. Trimming removed 8 bases from V and 4 bases from J; junction bases left unmatched: 7.

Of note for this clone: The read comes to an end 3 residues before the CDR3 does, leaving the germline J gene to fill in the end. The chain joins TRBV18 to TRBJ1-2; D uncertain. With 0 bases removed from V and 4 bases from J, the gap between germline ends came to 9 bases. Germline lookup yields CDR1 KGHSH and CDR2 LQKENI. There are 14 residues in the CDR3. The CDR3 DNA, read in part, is TGTGCCAGCTCACCACCTGCGGATCTCTATGGC. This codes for CASSPPADLYG. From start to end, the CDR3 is CASSPPADLYGYTF. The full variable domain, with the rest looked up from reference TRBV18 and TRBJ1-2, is NAGVMQNPRHLVRRRGQEARLRCSPMKGHSHVYWYRQLPEEGLKFMVYLQKENIIDESGMPKERFSAEFPKEGPSILRIQQVVRGDSAAYFCASSPPADLYGYTFGSGTRLTVV.

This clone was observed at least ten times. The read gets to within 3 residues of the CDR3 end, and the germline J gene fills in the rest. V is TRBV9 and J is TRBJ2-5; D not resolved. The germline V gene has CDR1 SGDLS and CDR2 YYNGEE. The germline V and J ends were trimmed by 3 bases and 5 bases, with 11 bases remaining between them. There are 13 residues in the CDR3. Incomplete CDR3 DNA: TGTGCCAGCAGCGCCTCGATAAGGGAGACC. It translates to CASSASIRET. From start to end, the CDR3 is CASSASIRETQYF.

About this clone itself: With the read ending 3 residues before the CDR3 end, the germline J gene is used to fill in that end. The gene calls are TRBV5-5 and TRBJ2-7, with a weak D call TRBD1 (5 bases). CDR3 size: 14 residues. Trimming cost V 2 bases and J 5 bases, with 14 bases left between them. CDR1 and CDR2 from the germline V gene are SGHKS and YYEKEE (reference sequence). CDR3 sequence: CASSLRGGSNEQYF. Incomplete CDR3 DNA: TGTGCCAGCAGCTTAAGGGGCGGATCCAACGAG.

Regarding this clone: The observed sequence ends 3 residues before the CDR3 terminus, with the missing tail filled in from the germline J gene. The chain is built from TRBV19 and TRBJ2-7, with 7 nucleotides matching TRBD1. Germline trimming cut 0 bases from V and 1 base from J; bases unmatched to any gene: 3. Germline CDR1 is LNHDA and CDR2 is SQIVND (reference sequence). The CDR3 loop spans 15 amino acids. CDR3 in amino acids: CASSIDGTASYEQYF. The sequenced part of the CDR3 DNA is TGTGCCAGTAGTATAGATGGGACAGCTTCCTACGAG.

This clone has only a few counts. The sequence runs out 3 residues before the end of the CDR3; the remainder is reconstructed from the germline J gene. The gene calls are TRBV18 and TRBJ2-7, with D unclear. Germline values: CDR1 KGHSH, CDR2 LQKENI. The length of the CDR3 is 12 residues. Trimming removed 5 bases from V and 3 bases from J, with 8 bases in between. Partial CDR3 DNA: TGTGCCAGCTCAAATCAGGTCTACGAG. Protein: CASSNQVYE. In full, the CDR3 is CASSNQVYEQYF.

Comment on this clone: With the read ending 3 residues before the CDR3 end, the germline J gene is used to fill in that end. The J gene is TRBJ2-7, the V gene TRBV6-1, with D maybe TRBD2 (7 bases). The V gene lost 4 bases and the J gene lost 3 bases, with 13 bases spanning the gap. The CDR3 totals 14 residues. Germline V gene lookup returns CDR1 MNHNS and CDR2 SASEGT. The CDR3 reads CASSGGRGGYEQYF. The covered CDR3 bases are TGTGCCAGCAGTGGGGGGCGCGGGGGCTACGAG.

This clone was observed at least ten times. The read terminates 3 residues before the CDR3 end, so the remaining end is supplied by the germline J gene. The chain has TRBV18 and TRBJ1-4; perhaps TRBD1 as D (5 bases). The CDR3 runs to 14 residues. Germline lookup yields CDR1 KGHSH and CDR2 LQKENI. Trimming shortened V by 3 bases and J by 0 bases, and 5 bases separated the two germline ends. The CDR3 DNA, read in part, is TGTGCCAGCTCACCGACAGCAACTAATGAAAAA. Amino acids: CASSPTATNEK. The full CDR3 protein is CASSPTATNEKLFF.

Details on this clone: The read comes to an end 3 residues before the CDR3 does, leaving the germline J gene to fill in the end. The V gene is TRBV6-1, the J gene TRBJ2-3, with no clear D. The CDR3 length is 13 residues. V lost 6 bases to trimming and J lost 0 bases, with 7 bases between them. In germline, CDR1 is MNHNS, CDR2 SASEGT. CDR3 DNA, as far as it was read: TGTGCCAGCAGGGAATCTAGCACAGATACG. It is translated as CASRESSTDT. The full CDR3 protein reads CASRESSTDTQYF.

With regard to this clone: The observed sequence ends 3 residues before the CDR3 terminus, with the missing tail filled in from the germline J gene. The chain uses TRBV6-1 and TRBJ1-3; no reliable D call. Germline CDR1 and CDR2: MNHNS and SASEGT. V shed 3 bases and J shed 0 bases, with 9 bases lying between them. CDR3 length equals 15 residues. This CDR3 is CASSDYRGSGNTIYF. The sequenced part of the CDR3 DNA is TGTGCCAGCAGTGATTACCGGGGCTCTGGAAACACC.

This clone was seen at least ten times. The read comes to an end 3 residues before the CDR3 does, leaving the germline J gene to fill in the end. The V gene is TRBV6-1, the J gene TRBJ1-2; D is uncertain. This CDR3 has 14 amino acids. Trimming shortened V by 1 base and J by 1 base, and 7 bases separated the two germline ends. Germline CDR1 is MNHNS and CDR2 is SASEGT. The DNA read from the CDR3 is TGTGCCAGCAGTGAAGGGCCGTTTAACTATGGC. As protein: CASSEGPFNYG. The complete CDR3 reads CASSEGPFNYGYTF.

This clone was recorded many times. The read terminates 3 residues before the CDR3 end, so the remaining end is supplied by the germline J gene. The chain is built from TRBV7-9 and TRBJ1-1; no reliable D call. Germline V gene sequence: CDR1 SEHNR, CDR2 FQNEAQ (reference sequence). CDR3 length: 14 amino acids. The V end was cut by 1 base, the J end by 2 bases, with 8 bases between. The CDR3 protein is CASSLVQSNTEAFF. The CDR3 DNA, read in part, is TGTGCCAGCAGCTTAGTTCAGAGTAACACTGAA. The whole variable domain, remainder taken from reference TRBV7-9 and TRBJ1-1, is DTGVSQNPRHKITKRGQNVTFRCDPISEHNRLYWYRQTLGQGPEFLTYFQNEAQLEKSRLLSDRFSAERPKGSFSTLEIQRTEQGDSAMYLCASSLVQSNTEAFFGQGTRLTVV.

CDR3 DNA, as far as it was read: TGTGCCAGCAGCTTGGGGGCAGGGGGCAATGAG. Translated: CASSLGAGGNE. The full CDR3 reads CASSLGAGGNEQFF. V usage is TRBV5-5 and J usage is TRBJ2-1; TRBD1 aligns across 7 bases. The CDR3 is cut off 3 residues early in the read; its end comes from the germline J gene. Germline V gives CDR1 SGHKS, CDR2 YYEKEE (reference sequence). The CDR3 sequence is 14 residues long. J gave up 6 bases and V 0 bases, and 3 bases lay outside the gene matches.